One T cell receptor beta chain is described in this entry. The entry originates in a study of cytomegalovirus exposure and HLA in healthy donors. It was with 60 Vbeta and 13 Jbeta primers that the PCR ran. Data came from immunoSEQ multiplex PCR; TCRdb stores just in-frame clones and leaves some out. Among around 62,000 clones, about 71% were seen once, and the ten largest hold about 8%. The V end lost 5 bases, the J end lost 0 bases, and 17 bases lay between the germline ends. Per the germline V gene, CDR1 is SGHRS and CDR2 is YFSETQ. The CDR3 covers 16 residues. This sequence was found in a man in his sixties in good health and CMV-seropositive. Material: PBMCs. The V and J genes are TRBV5-1 and TRBJ1-1; D call uncertain. DNA of the CDR3: TGCGCCAGCAGTTCCGAGGGCAGCCCCATGAACACTGAAGCTTTCTTT. Protein sequence: CASSSEGSPMNTEAFF.